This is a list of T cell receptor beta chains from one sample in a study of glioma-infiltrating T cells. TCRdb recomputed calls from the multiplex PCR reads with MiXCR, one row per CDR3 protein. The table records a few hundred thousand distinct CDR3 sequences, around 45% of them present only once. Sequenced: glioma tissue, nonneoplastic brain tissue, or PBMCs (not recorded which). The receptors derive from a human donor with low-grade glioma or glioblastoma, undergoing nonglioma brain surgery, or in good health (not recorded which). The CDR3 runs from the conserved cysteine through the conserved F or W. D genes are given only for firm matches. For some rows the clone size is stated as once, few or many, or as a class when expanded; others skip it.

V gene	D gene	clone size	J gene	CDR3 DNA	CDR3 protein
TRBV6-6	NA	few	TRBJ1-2	TGTGCCAGCAGTTACACAACAGAAGGCTATGGCTACACCTTC	CASSYTTEGYGYTF
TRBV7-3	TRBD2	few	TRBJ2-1	TGTGCCAGCAGCTTACTTAGCGGGAGCGGTTCCTACAATGAGCAGTTCTTC	CASSLLSGSGSYNEQFF
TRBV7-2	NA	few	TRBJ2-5	TGTGCCAGCAGCTTAAGGTGGGGAAAAGAGACCCAGTACTTC	CASSLRWGKETQYF
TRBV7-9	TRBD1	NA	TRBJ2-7	TGTGCCAGCAGAACTAATTCCCGGGACAGATTTGACGAGCAGTACTTC	CASRTNSRDRFDEQYF
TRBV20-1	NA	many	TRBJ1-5	TGCAGCATAAGGGACATGCTGGGTTATAGCAATCAGCCCCAGCATTTT	CSIRDMLGYSNQPQHF
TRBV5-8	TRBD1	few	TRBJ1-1	TGTGCCAGCAGCGCCGACAGGGTGGGCACTGAAGCTTTCTTT	CASSADRVGTEAFF
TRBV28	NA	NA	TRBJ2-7	TGTGCCAGCGGTCAGCGCTACGAGCAGTACTTC	CASGQRYEQYF
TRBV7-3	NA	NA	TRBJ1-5	TGTGCCAGCAGTGACGGGTGGAATCAGCCCCAGCATTTT	CASSDGWNQPQHF
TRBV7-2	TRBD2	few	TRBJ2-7	TGTGCCAGCAGCTTCGACTCTAGCGGGAGCTACGAGCAGTACTTC	CASSFDSSGSYEQYF
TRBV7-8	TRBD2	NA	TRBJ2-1	TGTGCCAGCAGCAGGCCCGGGACTAGCGGGAGCTCCTACAATGAGCAGTTCTTC	CASSRPGTSGSSYNEQFF
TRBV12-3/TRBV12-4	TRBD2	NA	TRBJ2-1	TGTGCCAGCAGTGGATCGACTAGCGGGAGCTACAATGAGCAGTTCTTC	CASSGSTSGSYNEQFF
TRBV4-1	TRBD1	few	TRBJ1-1	TGCGCCAGCAGCCTTGACAGGGGAATAGGAAACACTGAAGCTTTCTTT	CASSLDRGIGNTEAFF
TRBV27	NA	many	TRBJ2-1	TGTGCCAGCAGTATAGCTAGTTTGAATGAGCAGTTCTTC	CASSIASLNEQFF
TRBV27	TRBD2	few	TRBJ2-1	TGTGCCAGCAGTTTAATGCTAGCGGGAGAGAGCTCCTACAATGAGCAGTTCTTC	CASSLMLAGESSYNEQFF
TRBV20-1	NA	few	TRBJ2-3	TGCAGTGCTAGAGCTTCTCGGGGCTCCACAGATACGCAGTATTTT	CSARASRGSTDTQYF
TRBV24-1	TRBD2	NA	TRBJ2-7	TGTGCCACCAGTGGCTCGGGACTAGCGGGGAACTACGAGCAGTACTTC	CATSGSGLAGNYEQYF
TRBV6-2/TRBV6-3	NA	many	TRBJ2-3	TGTGCCAGCAGTCTGGCTCTCGCAGATACGCAGTATTTT	CASSLALADTQYF
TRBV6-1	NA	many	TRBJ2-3	TGTGCCAGCAGTTTAAGTGGGATCTGGGATACGCAGTATTTT	CASSLSGIWDTQYF
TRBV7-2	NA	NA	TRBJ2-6	TGTGCCAGCAGCTTCGGGGCCAACGTCCTGACTTTC	CASSFGANVLTF